This T cell receptor (beta chain) was sequenced for a study of OX40 agonist ivuxolimab in advanced cancers. Study information: Every 2 weeks, ivuxolimab was infused into the patients intravenously at between 0.01 and 10 mg/kg.

Produced via immunoSEQ multiplex PCR; TCRdb's table is partial and in-frame only. The sample shows about 20,000 clones, 80% to 90% of them seen only once. This clone was counted between two and nine times. V shed 6 bases, J shed 2 bases, and the junction held 4 bases outside the gene matches. Per germline, CDR1 MNHEY and CDR2 SVGAGI. The CDR3 spans 14 residues. Sequencing used CD4+ or CD8+ T cells sorted from blood, obtained in a trial of the OX40 agonist ivuxolimab. The chain uses TRBV6-5 and TRBJ2-3; 8 bases match TRBD2. This TCR came from an adult with an advanced solid tumor such as melanoma, head and neck, liver or kidney cancer. The CDR3 DNA is TGTGCCAGCAGCTCTAGCGGGCCCACAGATACGCAGTATTTT. Residues: CASSSSGPTDTQYF.